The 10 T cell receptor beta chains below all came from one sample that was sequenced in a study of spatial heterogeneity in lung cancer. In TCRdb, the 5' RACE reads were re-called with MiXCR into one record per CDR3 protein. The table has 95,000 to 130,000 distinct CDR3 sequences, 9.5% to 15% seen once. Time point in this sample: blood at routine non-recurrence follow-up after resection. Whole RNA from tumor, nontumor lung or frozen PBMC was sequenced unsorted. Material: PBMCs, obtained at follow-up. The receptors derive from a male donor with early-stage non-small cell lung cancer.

CDR3 residues: CASSSPGRYNEQFF. As DNA, the CDR3 is TGTGCCAGCAGCTCCCCAGGGAGATACAATGAGCAGTTCTTC. This chain connects TRBV7-9 to TRBJ2-1; D tentatively fits TRBD1 or TRBD2 (5 bases each). Trimming cost V 4 bases and J 4 bases, with 11 bases left between them. CDR1 and CDR2 from the germline V gene are SEHNR and FQNEAQ (reference sequence). The CDR3 runs to 14 residues.

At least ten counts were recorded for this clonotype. The CDR3 protein is CASTLSGTDTQYF. The CDR3 DNA follows: TGTGCCAGTACGCTTAGCGGAACAGATACGCAGTATTTT. This chain joins TRBV19 and TRBJ2-3, with D possibly TRBD2 on 6 matching bases. The CDR3 has 13 residues. The V end was cut by 7 bases, the J end by 3 bases, with 11 bases between. CDR1 LNHDA and CDR2 SQIVND come from the germline V gene (reference sequence).

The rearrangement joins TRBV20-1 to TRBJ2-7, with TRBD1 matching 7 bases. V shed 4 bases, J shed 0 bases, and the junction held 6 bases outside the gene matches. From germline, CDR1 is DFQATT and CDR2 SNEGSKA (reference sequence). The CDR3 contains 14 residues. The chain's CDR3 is CSATDRVYSYEQYF. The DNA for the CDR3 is TGCAGTGCTACCGACAGGGTGTACTCCTACGAGCAGTACTTC.

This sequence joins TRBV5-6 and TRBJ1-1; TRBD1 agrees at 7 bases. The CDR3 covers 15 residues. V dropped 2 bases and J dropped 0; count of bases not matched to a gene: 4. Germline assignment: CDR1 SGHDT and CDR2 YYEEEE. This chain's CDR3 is CASSLGRGMNTEAFF. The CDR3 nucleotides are TGTGCCAGCAGCTTAGGCAGGGGGATGAACACTGAAGCTTTCTTT.

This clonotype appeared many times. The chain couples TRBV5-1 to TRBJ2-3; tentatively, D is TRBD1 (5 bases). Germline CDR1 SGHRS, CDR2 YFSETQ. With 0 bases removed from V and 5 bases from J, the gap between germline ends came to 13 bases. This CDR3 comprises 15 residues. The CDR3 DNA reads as TGCGCCAGCAGCTTGGAAGGGGTGGAGATAGATACGCAGTATTTT. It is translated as CASSLEGVEIDTQYF.

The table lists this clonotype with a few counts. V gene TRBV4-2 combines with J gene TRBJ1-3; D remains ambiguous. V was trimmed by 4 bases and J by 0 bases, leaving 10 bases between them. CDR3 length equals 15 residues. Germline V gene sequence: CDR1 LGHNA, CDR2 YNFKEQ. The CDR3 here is CASSREKTSGNTIYF. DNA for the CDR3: TGTGCCAGCAGCCGAGAGAAAACCTCTGGAAACACCATATATTTT.

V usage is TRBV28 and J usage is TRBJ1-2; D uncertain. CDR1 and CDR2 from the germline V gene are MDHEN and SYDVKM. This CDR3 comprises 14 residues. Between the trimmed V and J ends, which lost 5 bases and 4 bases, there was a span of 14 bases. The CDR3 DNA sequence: TGTGCCAGCAGTCCCCCCCCGAGGGCCTATGGCTACACCTTC. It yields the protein CASSPPPRAYGYTF.

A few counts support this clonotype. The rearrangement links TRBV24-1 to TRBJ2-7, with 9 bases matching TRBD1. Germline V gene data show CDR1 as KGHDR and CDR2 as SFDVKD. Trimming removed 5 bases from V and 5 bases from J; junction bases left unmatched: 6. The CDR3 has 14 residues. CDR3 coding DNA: TGTGCCACCAGTGTCACAGGGGGCGGCCACGAGCAGTACTTC. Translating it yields CATSVTGGGHEQYF.

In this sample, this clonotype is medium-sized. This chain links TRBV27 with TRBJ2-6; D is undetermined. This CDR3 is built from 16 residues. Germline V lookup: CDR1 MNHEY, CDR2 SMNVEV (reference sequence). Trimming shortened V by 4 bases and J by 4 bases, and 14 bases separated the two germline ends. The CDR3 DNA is TGTGCCAGCAGTTGGGTCCGTCCCTCCGGGGCCAACGTCCTGACTTTC. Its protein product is CASSWVRPSGANVLTF. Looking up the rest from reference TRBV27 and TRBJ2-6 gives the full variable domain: EAQVTQNPRYLITVTGKKLTVTCSQNMNHEYMSWYRQDPGLGLRQIYYSMNVEVTDKGDVPEGYKVSRKEKRNFPLILESPSPNQTSLYFCASSWVRPSGANVLTFGAGSRLTVL.

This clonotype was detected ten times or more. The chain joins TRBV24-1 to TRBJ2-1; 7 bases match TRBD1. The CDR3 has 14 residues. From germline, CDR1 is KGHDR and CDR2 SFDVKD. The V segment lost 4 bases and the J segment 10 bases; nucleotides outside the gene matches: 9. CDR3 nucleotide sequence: TGTGCCACCAGTGAACCGGGACAGCGCAGGGAGCAGTTCTTC. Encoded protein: CATSEPGQRREQFF.